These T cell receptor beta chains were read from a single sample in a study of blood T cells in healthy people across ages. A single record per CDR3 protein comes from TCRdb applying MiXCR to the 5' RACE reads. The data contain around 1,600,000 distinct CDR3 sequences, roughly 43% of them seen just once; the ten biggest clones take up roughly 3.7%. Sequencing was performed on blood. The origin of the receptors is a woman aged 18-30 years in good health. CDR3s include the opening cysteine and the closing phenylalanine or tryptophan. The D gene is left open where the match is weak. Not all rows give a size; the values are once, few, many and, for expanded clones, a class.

TGTGCCAGCAGCCAGGGACAGGGGGGCTTAGTAGATACGCAGTATTTT	CASSQGQGGLVDTQYF	TRBD1	TRBV6-5	TRBJ2-3	NA
TGTGCCAGCAGGGGCGATCTGGGCGAGCAGTACTTC	CASRGDLGEQYF	NA	TRBV2	TRBJ2-7	few
TGTGCCAGCAGAGGACAGGTTTTTTCGCCTGAAGCTTTCTTT	CASRGQVFSPEAFF	TRBD1	TRBV12-3/TRBV12-4	TRBJ1-1	few
TGCGCCAGCAGCCAAGTGGGGGGTTCAAACATTCAGTACTTC	CASSQVGGSNIQYF	NA	TRBV4-1	TRBJ2-4	many
TGTGCCAGCAGCACCACACAGGGGGGAAATGAAAAACTGTTTTTT	CASSTTQGGNEKLFF	TRBD1	TRBV6-6	TRBJ1-4	NA
TGTGCCAGCAGTCTCCTCCCCGTAACAGGGGAGCAGTTCTTC	CASSLLPVTGEQFF	NA	TRBV27	TRBJ2-1	NA
TGTGCCAGCAGGCTACTAGCGGGAGTCTTCGAGACCCAGTACTTC	CASRLLAGVFETQYF	TRBD2	TRBV6-1	TRBJ2-5	NA
TGCAGTGCAGCGGGACTAGTCAATAAGGAGCAGTTCTTC	CSAAGLVNKEQFF	TRBD2	TRBV20-1	TRBJ2-1	NA
TGTGCCAGCAGCTTAAACAGGGGAGGCAGGCAGCCCCAGCATTTT	CASSLNRGGRQPQHF	TRBD1	TRBV7-2	TRBJ1-5	NA
TGTGCCACCAGCAGAGACGGACTAGCCCCCTACGAGCAGTACTTC	CATSRDGLAPYEQYF	TRBD2	TRBV15	TRBJ2-7	few
TGTGCCAGCCGGACTAGCAGGGAGGCCTACAATGAGCAGTTCTTC	CASRTSREAYNEQFF	TRBD2	TRBV18	TRBJ2-1	NA
TGTGCCAGCAGTTACTCGTATGGGACAGGGGCGACTGAAGCTTTCTTT	CASSYSYGTGATEAFF	TRBD1	TRBV6-5	TRBJ1-1	NA
TGTGCCAGCAGCTTTGGGAGGCGGACAGGGCGATTTCAGCCCCAGCATTTT	CASSFGRRTGRFQPQHF	TRBD1	TRBV7-2	TRBJ1-5	NA
TGTGACATCAGTGGCACACAAGAGACCCAGTTCTTC	CDISGTQETQFF	NA	TRBV10-3	TRBJ2-1	NA
TGTGCCAGCAGTTTGGGGGATCAGACCTACAATGAGCAGTTCTTC	CASSLGDQTYNEQFF	NA	TRBV28	TRBJ2-1	once
TGCAGTGCTAGACGCCCAGGGGGCAGTGAGACCCAGTACTTC	CSARRPGGSETQYF	TRBD1	TRBV20-1	TRBJ2-5	NA
TGTGCCAGCAGCGTGGGACTAGCGGTCGGCACCGGGGAGCTGTTTTTT	CASSVGLAVGTGELFF	TRBD2	TRBV13	TRBJ2-2	NA
TGCAGCTGTTACTTGAACACTGAAGCTTTCTTT	CSCYLNTEAFF	NA	TRBV29-1	TRBJ1-1	NA
TGTGCCAGCAGCCAACAGGGGATCGCCGGGGAGCTGTTTTTT	CASSQQGIAGELFF	TRBD1	TRBV6-2/TRBV6-3	TRBJ2-2	NA
TGCAGTGCTAGAGTATCCAGTCCGAAGGGTACCTACGAGCAGTACTTC	CSARVSSPKGTYEQYF	NA	TRBV20-1	TRBJ2-7	NA
TGCAGTGCTAGAGGAGCGGGAGTCTCTTTCAATGAGCAGTTCTTC	CSARGAGVSFNEQFF	TRBD2	TRBV20-1	TRBJ2-1	few
TGTGCCAGCAGCTTACAATCGGGGTACTATGGCTACACCTTC	CASSLQSGYYGYTF	NA	TRBV13	TRBJ1-2	NA
TGTGCCAGCAGCGGGTCCGGGACTAGCCGCACAGATACGCAGTATTTT	CASSGSGTSRTDTQYF	TRBD2	TRBV9	TRBJ2-3	NA